This T cell receptor (beta chain) was identified during a study of T cell repertoires in cytomegalovirus infection. For the study at large: Public TCR beta signatures marked donors with CMV infection and the matching HLA.

Study-level points and caveats: Dominating the ex vivo response were HLA-C-restricted CMV-specific TCR beta clonotypes.

This clonotype has only a few counts. Its specificity is not known. This CDR3 has 14 amino acids. CDR1 and CDR2 from the germline V gene are SGHAT and FQNNGV. Losses at the gene ends were 3 bases for V and 7 bases for J; bases not matched to a gene: 8. TCRdb fed the reads into MiXCR, producing one record per CDR3 protein. The sample records 140,000 to 150,000 distinct CDR3 sequences, more than 25% being singletons. V is TRBV11-2 and J is TRBJ1-1, with 7 bases lining up with TRBD1. The sequencing used CD8+ T cells from cultured PBMCs, collected from culture after CMV antigen stimulation. The source of this sequence is a human donor in good health (CMV status not recorded). Some clones in this sample may be carry-over from other donors' samples. The CDR3 bases are TGTGCCAGCAGCTTGACAGGGACGGGGAATGAAGCTTTCTTT. Its protein product is CASSLTGTGNEAFF.